This T cell receptor (beta chain) comes out of a study of cytomegalovirus exposure and HLA in healthy donors. Notes on the study in general: The study labeled fewer than 200 TCR beta chains cytomegalovirus-associated. Published work reported that the classifier diagnosed cytomegalovirus status with high specificity and sensitivity. Most sequenced TCRs were rare (though some public TCRs occurred in many donors). Researchers reported that a few CMV-associated chains were confirmed in vitro as CMV antigen-specific.

Generated by immunoSEQ multiplex PCR, the TCRdb table keeps only in-frame clones and is missing some. The sample lists 100,000 to 150,000 clones, 89% occurring once. Concerning this clone itself: Its specificity is not known.

V lost 5 bases to trimming and J lost 1 base, with 12 bases between them. CDR1 and CDR2 from the germline V gene are SGHRS and YFSETQ. CDR3 length: 14 amino acids. Sequences were obtained from PBMCs. The clonotype originates from a woman aged 18-29 years in good health and CMV-seronegative. The rearrangement joins TRBV5-1 to TRBJ1-1, with D possibly TRBD1 on 6 matching bases. CDR3 in DNA: TGCGCCAGCAGGAAACAGGGCGCGAACACTGAAGCTTTCTTT. Amino acids: CASRKQGANTEAFF.